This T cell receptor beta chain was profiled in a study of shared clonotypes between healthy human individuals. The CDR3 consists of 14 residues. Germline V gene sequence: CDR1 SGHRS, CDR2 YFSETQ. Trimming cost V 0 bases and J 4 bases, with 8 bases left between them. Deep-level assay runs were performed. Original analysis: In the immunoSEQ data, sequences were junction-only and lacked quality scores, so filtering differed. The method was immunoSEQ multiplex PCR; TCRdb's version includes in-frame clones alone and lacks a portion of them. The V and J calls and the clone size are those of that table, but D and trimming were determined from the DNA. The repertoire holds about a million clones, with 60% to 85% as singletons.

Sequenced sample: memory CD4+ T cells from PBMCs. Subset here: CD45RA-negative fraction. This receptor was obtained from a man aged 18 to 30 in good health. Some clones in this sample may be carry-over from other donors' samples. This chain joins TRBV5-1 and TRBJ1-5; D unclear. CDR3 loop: CASSLESANQPQHF. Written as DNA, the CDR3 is TGCGCCAGCAGCTTGGAGTCAGCAAATCAGCCCCAGCATTTT.